The 12 T cell receptor beta chains below were found in one sample sequenced in a study of blood T cell repertoires in COVID-19. Method: immunoSEQ multiplex PCR; TCRdb's copy keeps in-frame clones and lacks some. The profile covers some 76,000 clones, with approximately 78% appearing a single time and over 15% taken by the ten largest. The material sequenced was peripheral blood. The receptors were gathered from a woman aged 55 to 70 with acute or convalescent COVID-19.

V usage is TRBV15 and J usage is TRBJ2-3; 8 bases agree with TRBD1. CDR3 length: 13 residues. Germline V gene lookup returns CDR1 LNHNV and CDR2 YYDKDF (reference sequence). J lost 4 bases, V lost 6 bases, and 3 bases had no gene match. The CDR3 DNA sequence: TGTGCCACCAGGGTACAGGGGGCAGATACGCAGTATTTT. The encoded protein is CATRVQGADTQYF.

The chain links TRBV30 to TRBJ1-6; no firm D call. V shed 2 bases and J shed 0 bases, with 5 bases lying between them. Per germline, CDR1 GTSNPN and CDR2 SVGIG (reference sequence). This CDR3 comprises 14 residues. For the CDR3, the DNA is TGTGCCTGGAGTACACGCTCCTATAATTCACCCCTCCACTTT. This codes for CAWSTRSYNSPLHF.

The count of this clone is one. The V call is TRBV5-6, the J call TRBJ2-2; D might be TRBD2 (6 bases). V lost 2 bases to trimming and J lost 2 bases, with 16 bases between them. The CDR3 consists of 17 residues. The germline CDR1 and CDR2 sequences are SGHDT and YYEEEE. Written as DNA, the CDR3 is TGTGCCAGCAGCTTTCGGGGGTCCGGGGCTAACACCGGGGAGCTGTTTTTT. This encodes CASSFRGSGANTGELFF.

This chain joins TRBV24-1 and TRBJ2-3; 11 bases fit TRBD1. There are 15 residues in the CDR3. The trim removed 4 bases at V and 5 bases at J, leaving 4 bases unmatched. The germline CDR1 and CDR2 sequences are KGHDR and SFDVKD. CDR3 nucleotides: TGTGCCACCAGTGACCCGGGACAGGGGGGAGATACGCAGTATTTT. This gives the protein CATSDPGQGGDTQYF.

The genes are TRBV19 and TRBJ2-2; tentatively, D is TRBD2 (6 bases). Germline-derived CDR1 and CDR2 are LNHDA and SQIVND (reference sequence). Deletions cut 8 bases from V and 0 bases from J, with 10 bases between. The CDR3 contains 14 residues. In DNA, the CDR3 is TGTGCCAGTTGGGGGGACCCGAACACCGGGGAGCTGTTTTTT. Protein product: CASWGDPNTGELFF. The variable domain in full, completed from reference TRBV19 and TRBJ2-2, reads DGGITQSPKYLFRKEGQNVTLSCEQNLNHDAMYWYRQDPGQGLRLIYYSQIVNDFQKGDIAEGYSVSREKKESFPLTVTSAQKNPTAFYLCASWGDPNTGELFFGEGSRLTVL.

The gene calls are TRBV12-3 or TRBV12-4 and TRBJ2-7; 7 nucleotides line up with TRBD1. After removal of 6 bases from V and 6 bases from J, the junction contained 5 bases not matched to a gene. The CDR3 is 12 residues long. The CDR3 DNA is TGTGCCAGCAGGACAGGGTGGAGCGAGCAGTACGTC. It yields the protein CASRTGWSEQYV.

The chain joins TRBV27 to TRBJ2-5; D remains ambiguous. Germline CDR1 and CDR2: MNHEY and SMNVEV (reference sequence). This CDR3 spans 14 amino acids. V was trimmed by 4 bases and J by 5 bases, leaving 14 bases between them. For the CDR3, the DNA is TGTGCCAGCAGTTCCCTAGACCGCCGGGAGACCCAGTACTTC. Amino acid sequence: CASSSLDRRETQYF.

V gene TRBV6-2 or TRBV6-3 combines with J gene TRBJ1-6; 11 bases map to TRBD1. CDR1 MNHEY and CDR2 SVGEGT come from the germline V gene. The CDR3 has 17 residues. The trim removed 0 bases at V and 9 bases at J, leaving 7 bases unmatched. The chain's CDR3 is CASSYSTPGQGGSPLHF. Here the CDR3 DNA reads TGTGCCAGCAGTTACTCGACACCGGGACAGGGGGGTTCACCCCTCCACTTT.

The V gene is TRBV7-2, the J gene TRBJ2-3; 8 bases fit TRBD2. The CDR3 contains 17 residues. Germline V gene lookup returns CDR1 SGHTA and CDR2 FQGNSA. Losses at the gene ends were 1 base for V and 3 bases for J; bases not matched to a gene: 9. The chain's CDR3 is CASSLVVLTSGTDTQYF. The CDR3 bases are TGTGCCAGCAGCTTAGTTGTATTAACTAGCGGAACAGATACGCAGTATTTT. The full variable domain, completed using reference TRBV7-2 and TRBJ2-3, is GAGVSQSPSNKVTEKGKDVELRCDPISGHTALYWYRQSLGQGLEFLIYFQGNSAPDKSGLPSDRFSAERTGGSVSTLTIQRTQQEDSAVYLCASSLVVLTSGTDTQYFGPGTRLTVL.

This clone appeared a single time. This chain connects TRBV2 to TRBJ2-3, with 8 bases matching TRBD2. This CDR3 has 14 amino acids. V dropped 4 bases and J dropped 1; count of bases not matched to a gene: 1. Germline CDR1 and CDR2: SNHLY and FYNNEI. CDR3 DNA sequence: TGTGCCAGCAGTGGTAGCGGGGGCACAGATACGCAGTATTTT. Amino acids: CASSGSGGTDTQYF.

The V and J genes are TRBV28 and TRBJ2-7; D remains unclear. Trimming stripped 6 bases from V and 5 bases from J, with 11 bases between. The V gene's germline CDR1 is MDHEN and CDR2 SYDVKM. The CDR3 extends over 12 amino acids. The chain's CDR3 is CASRTPLDEQYF. The CDR3 nucleotides read TGTGCCAGCAGGACACCACTGGACGAGCAGTACTTC.

The rearrangement links TRBV3-1 (or the pseudogene TRBV3-2) to TRBJ2-2; the D gene is possibly TRBD1 (5 bases). V lost 2 bases and J 8 bases, leaving 12 bases between the germline ends. CDR1 and CDR2 (germline): LGHDT, YNNKEL (reference sequence). The length of the CDR3 is 14 residues. CDR3 sequence: CASSQPQVQGELFF. The CDR3, as DNA: TGTGCCAGCAGCCAACCACAGGTGCAGGGGGAGCTGTTTTTT.